Listed here is a single TCR beta chain. The target antigen is unknown. Study-wide results and caveats: Greatest tumor Treg TCR overlap was with tumor naive CD4+ cells.

The V and J ends lost 3 bases and 9 bases respectively, with 18 bases between them. CDR3 length: 14 amino acids. Germline values: CDR1 SGHTA, CDR2 FQGNSA. One entry per CDR3 protein, called by TCRdb with MiXCR from the 5' RACE reads. The sample has about 57,000 distinct CDR3 sequences, around 24% seen once. Treg sorting used a CD4+CD25+CD127-/low gate. The V and J genes are TRBV7-2 and TRBJ2-7; tentatively, D is TRBD1 or TRBD2 (5 bases each). The sequenced sample was tumor-infiltrating Tregs sorted from the breast tumor. This TCR was sampled from a female donor with breast cancer. DNA of the CDR3: TGTGCCAGCAGCTTCCGGGGCTCGGATTTGGGGCAGTACTTC. Its translation is CASSFRGSDLGQYF.